This T cell receptor (beta chain) was captured by sequencing in a study of blood T cell repertoires in COVID-19. Across the whole study: Researchers got acute and convalescent COVID-19 samples from the United States, Italy and Spain.

The age range of participants was about 18 to 100 years, with residence in about two dozen US areas. Participants reported their clinical history, and cohort assignment relied on those reports. Germline CDR1 reads SGHTA; CDR2 reads FQGNSA. V shed 5 bases and J 2 bases; nucleotides not matched to a gene: 15. The CDR3 runs to 17 residues. As handled by the study authors: Estimation of nucleated cell counts was performed using reference gene primer amplification. Method: immunoSEQ multiplex PCR; TCRdb's copy keeps in-frame clones and lacks some. The D gene and trimming were derived from the DNA, and the V and J assignments and clone size from that table. This repertoire shows a few hundred thousand clones, around 90% found once; its top ten account for around 4.4%. Many counts were recorded for this clone.

The specimen sequenced was PBMCs or T cells enriched from blood (not recorded which). The receptor was isolated from a woman aged 18-29 years with acute COVID-19. This chain connects TRBV7-2 to TRBJ2-7, with 7 bases aligning to TRBD2. CDR3: CASSLPPSGVRPYEQYF. In DNA, the CDR3 is TGTGCCAGCAGCCTTCCTCCTAGCGGAGTACGGCCCTACGAGCAGTACTTC. The whole variable domain, remainder taken from reference TRBV7-2 and TRBJ2-7, is GAGVSQSPSNKVTEKGKDVELRCDPISGHTALYWYRQSLGQGLEFLIYFQGNSAPDKSGLPSDRFSAERTGGSVSTLTIQRTQQEDSAVYLCASSLPPSGVRPYEQYFGPGTRLTVT.